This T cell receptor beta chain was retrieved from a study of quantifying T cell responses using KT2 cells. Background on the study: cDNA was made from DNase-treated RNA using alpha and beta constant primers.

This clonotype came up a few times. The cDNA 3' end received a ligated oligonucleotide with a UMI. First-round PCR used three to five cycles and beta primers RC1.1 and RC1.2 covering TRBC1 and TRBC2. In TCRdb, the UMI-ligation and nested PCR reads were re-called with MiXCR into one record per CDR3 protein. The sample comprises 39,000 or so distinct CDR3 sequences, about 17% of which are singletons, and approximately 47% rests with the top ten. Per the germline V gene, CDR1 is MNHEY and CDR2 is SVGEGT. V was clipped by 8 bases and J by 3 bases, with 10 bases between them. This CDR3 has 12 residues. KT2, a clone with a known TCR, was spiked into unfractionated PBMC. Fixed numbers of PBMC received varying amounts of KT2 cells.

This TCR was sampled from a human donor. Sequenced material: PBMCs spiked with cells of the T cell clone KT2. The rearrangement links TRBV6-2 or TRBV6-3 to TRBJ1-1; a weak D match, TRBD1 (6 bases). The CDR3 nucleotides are TGTGCCAGCGAAACAGGGCACACTGAAGCTTTCTTT. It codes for CASETGHTEAFF.